This T cell receptor beta chain was found in a study of technical replicates of blood from a handful of donors. Sequencing was performed with immunoSEQ multiplex PCR; in TCRdb, only in-frame clones are kept and a portion is missing. The repertoire includes about 93,000 clones, approximately 95% of them detected once, and over 0.25% sits in the top ten. In germline, CDR1 is MNHEY, CDR2 SVGAGI. This CDR3 comprises 14 residues. V was cut by 0 bases and J by 2 bases, with 7 bases left in between. The V call is TRBV6-5, the J call TRBJ1-2; D not resolved. This receptor was taken from a human donor in good health. The sequencing sample was made of T cells isolated from PBMCs. The chain's CDR3 is CASSYSGRNYGYTF. The CDR3, as DNA: TGTGCCAGCAGTTACTCGGGCAGGAACTATGGCTACACCTTC.